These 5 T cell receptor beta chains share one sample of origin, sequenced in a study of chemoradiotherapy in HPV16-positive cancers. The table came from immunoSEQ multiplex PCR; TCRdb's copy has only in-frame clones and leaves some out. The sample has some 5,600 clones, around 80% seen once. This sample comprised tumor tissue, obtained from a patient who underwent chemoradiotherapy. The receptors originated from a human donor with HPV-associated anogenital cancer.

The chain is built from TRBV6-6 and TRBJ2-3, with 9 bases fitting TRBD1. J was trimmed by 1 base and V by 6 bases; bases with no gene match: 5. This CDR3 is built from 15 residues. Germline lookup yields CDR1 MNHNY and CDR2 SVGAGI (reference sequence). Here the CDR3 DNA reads TGTGCCAGCAGCACCTGGACAGGGGGCACAGATACGCAGTATTTT. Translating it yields CASSTWTGGTDTQYF.

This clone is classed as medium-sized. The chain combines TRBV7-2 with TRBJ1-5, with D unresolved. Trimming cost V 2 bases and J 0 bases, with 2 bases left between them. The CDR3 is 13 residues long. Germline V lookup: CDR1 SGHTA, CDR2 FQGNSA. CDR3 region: CASSLSSNQPQHF. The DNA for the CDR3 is TGTGCCAGCAGCTTAAGTAGCAATCAGCCCCAGCATTTT.

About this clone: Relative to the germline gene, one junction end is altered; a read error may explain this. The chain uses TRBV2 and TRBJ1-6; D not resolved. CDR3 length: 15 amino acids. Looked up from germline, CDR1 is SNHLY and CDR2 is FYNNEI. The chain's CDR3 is CASREEPPHNSPLHF. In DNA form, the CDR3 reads TGTGCCAGCAGGGAAGAGCCCCCCCATAATTCACCCCTCCACTTT.

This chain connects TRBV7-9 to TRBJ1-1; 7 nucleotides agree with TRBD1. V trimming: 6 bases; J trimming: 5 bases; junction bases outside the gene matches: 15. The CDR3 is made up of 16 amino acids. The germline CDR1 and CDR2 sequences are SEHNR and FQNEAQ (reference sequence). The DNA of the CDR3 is TGTGCCAGCAGACGCCCAAGCAGGGGGGCGCTTACTGAAGCTTTCTTT. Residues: CASRRPSRGALTEAFF.

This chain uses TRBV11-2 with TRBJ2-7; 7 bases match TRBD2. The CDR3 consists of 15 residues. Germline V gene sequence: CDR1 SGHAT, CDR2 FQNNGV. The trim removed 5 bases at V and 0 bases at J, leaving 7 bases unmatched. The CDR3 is CASSPQRTSSYEQYF. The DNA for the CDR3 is TGTGCCAGCAGCCCCCAAAGGACTAGCTCCTACGAGCAGTACTTC.